This passage covers 19 T cell receptor beta chains from one sample sequenced in a study of blood T cell repertoires in COVID-19 (dated by TCRdb to about 2020). The library was made by the immunoSEQ multiplex PCR assay. This is the immuneACCESS table as TCRdb keeps it, with only in-frame sequences that have V and J called. A part of the clones is gone; compared with another copy, unresolved V genes explain less than half, and the rest is unexplained. The sample yields a few hundred thousand clones; roughly 90% were counted once. The ten largest make up approximately 1.8% of the sample. The source material was PBMCs or T cells enriched from blood (not recorded which). These TCRs come from a woman aged 40-49 years who had recovered from COVID-19.

There are a few counts of this clone. The chain combines TRBV27 with TRBJ1-3; the match to TRBD1 covers 7 bases. The V gene's germline CDR1 is MNHEY and CDR2 SMNVEV (reference sequence). J was trimmed by 1 base and V by 6 bases; bases with no gene match: 3. The CDR3 covers 14 residues. This chain's CDR3 is CASRPDRSGNTIYF. CDR3 in DNA: TGTGCCAGCAGACCGGACAGGTCTGGAAACACCATATATTTT.

The V call is TRBV29-1, the J call TRBJ2-7, with TRBD2 as a possible D gene (6 bases). The CDR3 extends over 13 amino acids. From germline, CDR1 is SQVTM and CDR2 ANQGSEA. V shed 4 bases and J shed 3 bases, with 13 bases lying between them. In DNA form, the CDR3 reads TGCAGCGTTGGGGGGAGGTCTAACTACGAGCAGTACTTC. The encoded protein is CSVGGRSNYEQYF.

This chain links TRBV6-2 or TRBV6-3 with TRBJ2-7, with TRBD2 identical over 7 bases. V trimming: 3 bases; J trimming: 3 bases; junction bases outside the gene matches: 8. CDR1 MNHEY and CDR2 SVGEGT come from the germline V gene. This CDR3 region has 15 residues. The CDR3 sequence: CASSYAASGNYEQYF. CDR3 bases: TGTGCCAGCAGTTATGCGGCTAGCGGTAACTACGAGCAGTACTTC.

The V call is TRBV9, the J call TRBJ2-1; 8 positions agree with TRBD2. The CDR3 loop spans 17 amino acids. The V and J ends lost 0 bases and 4 bases, in that order; junction bases with no gene match: 9. CDR1 and CDR2 (germline): SGDLS, YYNGEE. The CDR3 coding sequence is TGTGCCAGCAGCGTAGCGGGGGGGGCGGGAAGTTACAATGAGCAGTTCTTC. It codes for CASSVAGGAGSYNEQFF.

The V call is TRBV6-4, the J call TRBJ2-3; 11 nucleotides align to TRBD2. V gave up 5 bases and J gave up 2 bases; unmatched junction bases: 3. Germline CDR1 MRHNA, CDR2 SNTAGT. The length of the CDR3 is 15 residues. CDR3 sequence (DNA): TGTGCCAGCAGTAAACTAGCGGGAGCCACAGATACGCAGTATTTT. Its protein product is CASSKLAGATDTQYF.

V and J are TRBV20-1 and TRBJ2-7; 12 bases match TRBD2. The CDR3 runs 13 residues. In germline, CDR1 is DFQATT, CDR2 SNEGSKA (reference sequence). V was clipped by 3 bases and J by 7 bases; unmatched bases: 4. DNA for the CDR3: TGCAGTGCTAGTCCGACTAGCGGGGGAGAGCAGTACTTC. This codes for CSASPTSGGEQYF.

The CDR3 region is CAWMTGFLNTEAFF. DNA of the CDR3: TGTGCCTGGATGACAGGGTTTTTGAACACTGAAGCTTTCTTT. The chain recombines TRBV30 with TRBJ1-1, with 7 nucleotides matching TRBD1. The V and J ends lost 4 bases and 0 bases, in that order; junction bases with no gene match: 5. Germline-derived CDR1 and CDR2 are GTSNPN and SVGIG (reference sequence). This CDR3 contains 14 residues.

The chain combines TRBV6-5 with TRBJ2-5; TRBD1 matches 8 bases. Germline lookup yields CDR1 MNHEY and CDR2 SVGAGI. J gave up 5 bases and V 2 bases, and 4 bases lay outside the gene matches. This CDR3 is built from 14 residues. The CDR3 DNA is TGTGCCAGCAGTTACGGACAGGGATGGGAGACCCAGTACTTC. Translated: CASSYGQGWETQYF.

This sequence joins TRBV4-3 and TRBJ2-3, with 10 bases identical to TRBD2. V shed 4 bases and J 5 bases; nucleotides not matched to a gene: 3. The CDR3 runs to 14 residues. The V gene's germline CDR1 is LGHNA and CDR2 YSLEER. The CDR3 is CASSRGTSVDTQYF. Here the CDR3 DNA reads TGCGCCAGCAGCCGGGGGACTAGCGTAGATACGCAGTATTTT.

The V and J genes are TRBV29-1 and TRBJ2-1; D not certain. CDR1 and CDR2 from the germline V gene are SQVTM and ANQGSEA. This CDR3 comprises 12 residues. V was trimmed by 5 bases and J by 4 bases, leaving 9 bases between them. CDR3 protein: CSVFGRYNEQFF. Written as DNA, the CDR3 is TGCAGCGTTTTCGGCAGGTACAATGAGCAGTTCTTC.

The chain combines TRBV14 with TRBJ2-7; tentative D call: TRBD1 (5 bases). Germline lookup yields CDR1 SGHDN and CDR2 FVKESK. This CDR3 is 14 amino acids long. Trimming left V 1 base short and J 3 bases short, with 10 bases between. This CDR3 reads CASSQAGHLYEQYF. The CDR3 DNA is TGTGCCAGCAGCCAAGCAGGACACCTCTACGAGCAGTACTTC.

The chain combines TRBV6-5 with TRBJ2-1; no clear D gene. The CDR3 is made up of 11 amino acids. V gave up 6 bases and J gave up 16 bases, with 16 bases separating them. CDR1 MNHEY and CDR2 SVGAGI come from the germline V gene. The CDR3 region has the DNA TGTGCCAGCAGCCTCGACAAAAATCAATTCTTC. Translation: CASSLDKNQFF.

The sample holds one count of this clone. The rearrangement links TRBV3-1 (or the pseudogene TRBV3-2) to TRBJ2-7, with 8 bases lining up with TRBD1. V shed 4 bases, J shed 2 bases, and the junction held 13 bases outside the gene matches. In germline, CDR1 is LGHDT, CDR2 YNNKEL (reference sequence). This CDR3 comprises 17 residues. DNA for the CDR3: TGTGCCAGCAGCCGCCGGACAGGGTTGAAGGGTACCTACGAGCAGTACTTC. Encoded protein: CASSRRTGLKGTYEQYF.

This sequence joins TRBV9 and TRBJ2-7; 10 positions agree with TRBD2. J gave up 0 bases and V 0 bases, and 3 bases lay outside the gene matches. CDR3 length: 16 residues. The germline gives CDR1 SGDLS, CDR2 YYNGEE. The CDR3 sequence is CASSVGTSGASYEQYF. The CDR3, as DNA: TGTGCCAGCAGCGTAGGCACTAGCGGGGCCTCCTACGAGCAGTACTTC.

The genes are TRBV4-2 and TRBJ1-4, with TRBD1 as a possible D gene (6 bases). This CDR3 contains 15 residues. The V and J ends lost 2 bases and 5 bases respectively, with 12 bases between them. The germline V gene encodes CDR1 LGHNA and CDR2 YNFKEQ. CDR3 in DNA: TGTGCCAGCAGCCAACAGGGGCCAAGGAATGAAAAACTGTTTTTT. Amino acids: CASSQQGPRNEKLFF.

The V call is TRBV27, the J call TRBJ1-5; 10 bases match TRBD1. Germline V CDR1 and CDR2: MNHEY, SMNVEV (reference sequence). Trimming cost V 3 bases and J 9 bases; bases outside gene matches: 5. This CDR3 contains 14 residues. CDR3 bases: TGTGCCAGCAGTTTCGGACAGGGGGTGCTGCCCCAGCATTTT. Its translation is CASSFGQGVLPQHF.

The V and J genes are TRBV7-6 and TRBJ1-3; D remains ambiguous. The CDR3 length is 15 residues. Germline V CDR1 and CDR2: SGHVS, FNYEAQ. V was shortened by 1 base and J by 2 bases, with 9 bases between the two germline ends. The CDR3 DNA sequence: TGTGCCAGCAGCTTAGAGGCGGGGACTGGAAACACCATATATTTT. This codes for CASSLEAGTGNTIYF.

The J gene is TRBJ1-1, the V gene TRBV11-2; a weak D match, TRBD1 (5 bases). Germline V CDR1 and CDR2: SGHAT, FQNNGV. The CDR3 has 16 residues. Trimming stripped 0 bases from V and 5 bases from J, with 16 bases between. CDR3 protein: CASSLDTFSGQTEAFF. The CDR3 DNA reads as TGTGCCAGCAGCTTAGATACATTTTCAGGGCAAACTGAAGCTTTCTTT.

This clone was seen only once. This rearrangement joins TRBV4-3 to TRBJ2-3, with D possibly matching TRBD2 (5 bases). Germline V gene data show CDR1 as LGHNA and CDR2 as YSLEER. CDR3 size: 16 residues. V was clipped by 0 bases and J by 2 bases, with 12 bases between them. The CDR3, as DNA: TGCGCCAGCAGCCAAGAAGAGCGGAGGATCACAGATACGCAGTATTTT. As protein: CASSQEERRITDTQYF.